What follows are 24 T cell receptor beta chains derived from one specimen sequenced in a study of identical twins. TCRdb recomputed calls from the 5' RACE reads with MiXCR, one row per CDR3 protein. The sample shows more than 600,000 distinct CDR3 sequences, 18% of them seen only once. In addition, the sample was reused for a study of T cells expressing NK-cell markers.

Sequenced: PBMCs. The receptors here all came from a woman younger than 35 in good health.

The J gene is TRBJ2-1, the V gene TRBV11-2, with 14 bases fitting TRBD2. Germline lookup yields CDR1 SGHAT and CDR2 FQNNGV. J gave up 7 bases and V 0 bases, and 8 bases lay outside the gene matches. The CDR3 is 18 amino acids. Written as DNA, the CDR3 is TGTGCCAGCAGCTTAGAATTGGGACTAGCGGGAGCTCGGAATGAGCAGTTCTTC. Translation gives CASSLELGLAGARNEQFF.

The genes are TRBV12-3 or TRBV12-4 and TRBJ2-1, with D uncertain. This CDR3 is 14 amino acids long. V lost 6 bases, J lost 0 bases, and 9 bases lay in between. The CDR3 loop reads CASRPATSYNEQFF. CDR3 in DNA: TGTGCCAGCAGGCCCGCGACCTCCTACAATGAGCAGTTCTTC.

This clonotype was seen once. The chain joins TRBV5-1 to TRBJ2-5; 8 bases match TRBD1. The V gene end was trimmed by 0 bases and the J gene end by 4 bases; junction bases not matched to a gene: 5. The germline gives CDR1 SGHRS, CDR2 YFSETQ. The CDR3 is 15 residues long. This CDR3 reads CASSLVGQGGETQYF. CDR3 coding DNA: TGCGCCAGCAGCTTGGTAGGACAGGGTGGAGAGACCCAGTACTTC.

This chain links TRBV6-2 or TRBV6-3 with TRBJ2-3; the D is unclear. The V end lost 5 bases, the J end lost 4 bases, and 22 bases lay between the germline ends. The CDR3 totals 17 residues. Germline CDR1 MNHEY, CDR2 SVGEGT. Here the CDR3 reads CASSKASTRSHADTQYF. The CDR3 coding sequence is TGTGCCAGCAGTAAAGCCAGTACCCGGTCACACGCAGATACGCAGTATTTT.

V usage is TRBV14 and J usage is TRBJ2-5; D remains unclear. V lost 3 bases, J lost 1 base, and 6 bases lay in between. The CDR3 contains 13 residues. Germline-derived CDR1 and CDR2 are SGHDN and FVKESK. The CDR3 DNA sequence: TGTGCCAGCAGCCAGTTCCTCCAAGAGACCCAGTACTTC. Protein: CASSQFLQETQYF.

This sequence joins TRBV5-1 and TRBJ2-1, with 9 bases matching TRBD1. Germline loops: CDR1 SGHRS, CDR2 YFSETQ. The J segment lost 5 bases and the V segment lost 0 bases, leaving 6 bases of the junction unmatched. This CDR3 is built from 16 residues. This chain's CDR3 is CASSLAGTGQNNEQFF. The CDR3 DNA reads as TGCGCCAGCAGCTTGGCGGGGACAGGGCAGAACAATGAGCAGTTCTTC.

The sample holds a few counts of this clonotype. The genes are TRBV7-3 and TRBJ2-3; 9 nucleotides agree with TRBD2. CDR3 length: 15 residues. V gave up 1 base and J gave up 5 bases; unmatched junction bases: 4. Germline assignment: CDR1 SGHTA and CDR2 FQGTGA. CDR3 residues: CASSLSGGAEDTQYF. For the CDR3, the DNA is TGTGCCAGCAGCTTAAGCGGGGGGGCGGAAGATACGCAGTATTTT.

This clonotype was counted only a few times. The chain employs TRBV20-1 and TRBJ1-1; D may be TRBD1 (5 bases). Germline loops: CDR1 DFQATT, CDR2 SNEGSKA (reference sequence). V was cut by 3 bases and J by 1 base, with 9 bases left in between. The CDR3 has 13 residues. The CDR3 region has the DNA TGCAGTGCTAGCCGGCAGGGGAACACTGAAGCTTTCTTT. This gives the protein CSASRQGNTEAFF.

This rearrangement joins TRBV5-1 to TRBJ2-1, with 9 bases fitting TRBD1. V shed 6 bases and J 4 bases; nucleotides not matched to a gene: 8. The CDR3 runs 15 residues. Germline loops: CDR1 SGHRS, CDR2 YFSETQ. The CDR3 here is CASTRGQGAYNEQFF. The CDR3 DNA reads TGCGCCAGCACGCGGGGACAGGGAGCGTACAATGAGCAGTTCTTC.

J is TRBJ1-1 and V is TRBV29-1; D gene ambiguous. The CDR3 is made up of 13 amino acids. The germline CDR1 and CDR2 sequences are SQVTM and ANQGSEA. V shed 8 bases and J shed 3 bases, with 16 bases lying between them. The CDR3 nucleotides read TGCAGCTCCCTCGGGGATGAGGACACTGAAGCTTTCTTT. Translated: CSSLGDEDTEAFF. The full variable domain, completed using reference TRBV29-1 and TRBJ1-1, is SAVISQKPSRDICQRGTSLTIQCQVDSQVTMMFWYRQQPGQSLTLIATANQGSEATYESGFVIDKFPISRPNLTFSTLTVSNMSPEDSSIYLCSSLGDEDTEAFFGQGTRLTVV.

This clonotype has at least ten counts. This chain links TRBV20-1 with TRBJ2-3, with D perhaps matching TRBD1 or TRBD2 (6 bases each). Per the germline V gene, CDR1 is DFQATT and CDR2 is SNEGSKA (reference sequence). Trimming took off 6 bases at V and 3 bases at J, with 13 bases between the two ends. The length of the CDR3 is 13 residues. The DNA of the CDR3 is TGCAGTGCCCGAGGGGGGCGAACAGATACGCAGTATTTT. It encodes CSARGGRTDTQYF.

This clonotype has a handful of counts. In DNA form, the CDR3 reads TGCAGTGCTAGATCGGCGAGCACAGATACGCAGTATTTT. It specifies CSARSASTDTQYF. The chain has TRBV20-1 and TRBJ2-3; D unresolved. The V end lost 2 bases, the J end lost 0 bases, and 6 bases lay between the germline ends. Germline CDR1 and CDR2: DFQATT and SNEGSKA (reference sequence). There are 13 residues in the CDR3.

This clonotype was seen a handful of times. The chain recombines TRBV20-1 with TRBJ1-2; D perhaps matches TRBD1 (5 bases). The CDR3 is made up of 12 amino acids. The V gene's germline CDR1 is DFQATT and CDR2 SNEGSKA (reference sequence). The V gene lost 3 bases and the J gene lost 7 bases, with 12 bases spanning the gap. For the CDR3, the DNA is TGCAGTGCTAGGGGACGGGAAGGTGGCTACACCTTC. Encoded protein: CSARGREGGYTF.

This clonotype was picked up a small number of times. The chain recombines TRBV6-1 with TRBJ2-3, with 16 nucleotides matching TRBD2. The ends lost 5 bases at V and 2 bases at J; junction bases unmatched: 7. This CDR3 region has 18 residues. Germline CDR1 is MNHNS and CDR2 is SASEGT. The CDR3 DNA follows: TGTGCCAGCAGTCCGGGACTAGCGGGAGGGCACTTCACAGATACGCAGTATTTT. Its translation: CASSPGLAGGHFTDTQYF.

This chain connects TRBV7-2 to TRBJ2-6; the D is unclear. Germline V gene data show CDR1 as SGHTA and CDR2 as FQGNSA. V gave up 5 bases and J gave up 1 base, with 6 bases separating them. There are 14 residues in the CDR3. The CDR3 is CASSAQSGANVLTF. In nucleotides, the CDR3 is TGTGCCAGCAGCGCCCAATCTGGGGCCAACGTCCTGACTTTC.

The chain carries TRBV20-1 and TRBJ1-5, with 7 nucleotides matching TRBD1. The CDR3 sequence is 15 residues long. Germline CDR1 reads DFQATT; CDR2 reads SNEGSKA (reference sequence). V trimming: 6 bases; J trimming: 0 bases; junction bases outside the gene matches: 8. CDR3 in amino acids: CSALQGGYSNQPQHF. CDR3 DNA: TGCAGTGCGCTCCAGGGGGGCTATAGCAATCAGCCCCAGCATTTT.

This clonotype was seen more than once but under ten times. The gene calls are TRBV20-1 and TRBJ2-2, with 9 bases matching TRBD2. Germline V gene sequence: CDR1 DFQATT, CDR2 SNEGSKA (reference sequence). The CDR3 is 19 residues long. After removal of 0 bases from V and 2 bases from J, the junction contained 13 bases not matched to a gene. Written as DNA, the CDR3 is TGCAGTGCTAGAGATTTCCTTCTAAGCGGGGGGACCAACACCGGGGAGCTGTTTTTT. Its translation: CSARDFLLSGGTNTGELFF.

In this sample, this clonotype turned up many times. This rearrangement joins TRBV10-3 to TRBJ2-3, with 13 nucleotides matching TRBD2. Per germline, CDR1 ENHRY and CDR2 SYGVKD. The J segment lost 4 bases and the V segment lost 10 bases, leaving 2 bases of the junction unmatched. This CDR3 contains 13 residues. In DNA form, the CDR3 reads TGTGCCACCGGACTAGCGGGAGCAGATACGCAGTATTTT. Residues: CATGLAGADTQYF.

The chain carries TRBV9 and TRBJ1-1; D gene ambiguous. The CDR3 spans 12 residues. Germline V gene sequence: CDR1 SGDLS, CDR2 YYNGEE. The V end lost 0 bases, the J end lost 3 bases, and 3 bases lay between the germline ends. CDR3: CASSVGHTEAFF. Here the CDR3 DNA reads TGTGCCAGCAGCGTAGGTCACACTGAAGCTTTCTTT.

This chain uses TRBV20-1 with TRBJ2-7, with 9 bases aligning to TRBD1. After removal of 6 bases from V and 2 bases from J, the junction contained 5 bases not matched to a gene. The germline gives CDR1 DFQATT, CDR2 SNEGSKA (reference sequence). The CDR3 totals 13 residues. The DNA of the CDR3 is TGCAGTGCATCCGGGACAGGGACCTACGAGCAGTACTTC. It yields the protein CSASGTGTYEQYF.

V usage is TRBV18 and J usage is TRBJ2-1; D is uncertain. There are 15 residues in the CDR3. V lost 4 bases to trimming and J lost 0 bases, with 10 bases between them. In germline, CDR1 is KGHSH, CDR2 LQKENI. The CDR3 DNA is TGTGCCAGCTCACTTACTAAGAGCTCCTACAATGAGCAGTTCTTC. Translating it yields CASSLTKSSYNEQFF.

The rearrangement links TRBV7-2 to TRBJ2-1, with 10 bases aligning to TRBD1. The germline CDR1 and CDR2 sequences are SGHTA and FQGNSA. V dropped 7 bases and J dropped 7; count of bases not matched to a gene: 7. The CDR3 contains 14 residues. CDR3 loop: CASTRDRGSNEQFF. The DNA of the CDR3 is TGTGCCAGCACCCGGGACAGGGGTAGTAATGAGCAGTTCTTC. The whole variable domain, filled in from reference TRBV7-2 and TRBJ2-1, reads GAGVSQSPSNKVTEKGKDVELRCDPISGHTALYWYRQSLGQGLEFLIYFQGNSAPDKSGLPSDRFSAERTGGSVSTLTIQRTQQEDSAVYLCASTRDRGSNEQFFGPGTRLTVL.

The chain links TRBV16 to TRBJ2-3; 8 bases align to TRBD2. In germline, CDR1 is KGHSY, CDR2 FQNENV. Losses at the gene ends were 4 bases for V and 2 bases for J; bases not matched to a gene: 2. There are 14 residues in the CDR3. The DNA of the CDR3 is TGTGCCAGCAGCCGACTAGCGCTCACAGATACGCAGTATTTT. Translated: CASSRLALTDTQYF.

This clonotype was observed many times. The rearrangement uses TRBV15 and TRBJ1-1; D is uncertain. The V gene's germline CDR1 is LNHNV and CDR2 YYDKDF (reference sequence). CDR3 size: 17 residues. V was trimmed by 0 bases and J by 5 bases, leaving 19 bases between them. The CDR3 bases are TGTGCCACCAGCAGAGATGTGGGCGGTTGGAGTGGAACTGAAGCTTTCTTT. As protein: CATSRDVGGWSGTEAFF.